This TCR beta chain was identified during a study of cytomegalovirus exposure and HLA in healthy donors. Study-level information: Researchers found that approximately 85% of under 450 genotyped donors fell within the Caucasian-associated ancestry cluster. Study observations and caveats: Under in vitro conditions, a few CMV-associated chains were confirmed as specific for CMV antigens.

PCR employed 60 Vbeta and 13 Jbeta primers. Measured with immunoSEQ multiplex PCR; TCRdb has only the in-frame clones, and not every one. The table shows 35,000 to 55,000 clones, with 70% to 80% occurring only once. Details on this clone: Its antigen is unknown.

Germline-derived CDR1 and CDR2 are MNHEY and SVGAGI. The CDR3 is 15 residues long. Trimming shortened V by 7 bases and J by 7 bases, and 22 bases separated the two germline ends. The sequenced sample was PBMCs. This chain uses TRBV6-5 with TRBJ1-1, with D possibly TRBD1 on 6 matching bases. This TCR was recovered from a man in his thirties or forties in good health and CMV-seronegative. CDR3 bases: TGTGCCAGCACCCGAGGTTTCGGGGAAGGGGGTGAAGCTTTCTTT. This sequence encodes CASTRGFGEGGEAFF.